The T cell receptor (beta chain) under discussion was sequenced for a study of patients and donors after allogeneic stem cell transplantation. V was clipped by 0 bases and J by 0 bases, with 9 bases between them. The CDR3 contains 15 residues. Germline values: CDR1 SGHRS, CDR2 YFSETQ. This clonotype was picked up a small number of times. TCRdb called the RT-PCR reads again in MiXCR, with one record for every CDR3 protein. The sample comprises some 880,000 distinct CDR3 sequences, roughly 18% of which are singletons, and 6% rests with the top ten. The clonotype originates from a human donor who was either an allogeneic HSCT recipient or a stem cell or donor lymphocyte infusion donor (not recorded which). It is not recorded whose cells these are; they may come from a transplant donor. The V gene is TRBV5-1, the J gene TRBJ2-5, with D tentatively TRBD1 (5 bases). The sample was blood, either unsorted or a sorted T cell fraction (not recorded which). The CDR3 bases are TGCGCCAGCAGCTTGGCGGACATGTACCAAGAGACCCAGTACTTC. Translated: CASSLADMYQETQYF.